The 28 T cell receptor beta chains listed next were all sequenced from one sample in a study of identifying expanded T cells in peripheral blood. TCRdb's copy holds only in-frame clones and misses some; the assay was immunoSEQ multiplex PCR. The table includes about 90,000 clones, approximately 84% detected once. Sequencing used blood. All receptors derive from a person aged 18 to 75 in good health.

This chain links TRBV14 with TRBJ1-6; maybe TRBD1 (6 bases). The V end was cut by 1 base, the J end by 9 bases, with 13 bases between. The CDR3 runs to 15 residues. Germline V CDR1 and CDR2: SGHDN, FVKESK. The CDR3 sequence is CASSQVTGPGSPLHF. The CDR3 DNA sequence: TGTGCCAGCAGCCAAGTTACAGGGCCGGGTTCACCCCTCCACTTT.

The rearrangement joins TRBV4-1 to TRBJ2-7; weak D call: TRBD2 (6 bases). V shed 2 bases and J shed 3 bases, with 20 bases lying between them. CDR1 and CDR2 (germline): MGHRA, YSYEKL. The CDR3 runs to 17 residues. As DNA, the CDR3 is TGCGCCAGCAGCCAAACCAGTTCGGGGGTCCCTCACTACGAGCAGTACTTC. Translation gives CASSQTSSGVPHYEQYF.

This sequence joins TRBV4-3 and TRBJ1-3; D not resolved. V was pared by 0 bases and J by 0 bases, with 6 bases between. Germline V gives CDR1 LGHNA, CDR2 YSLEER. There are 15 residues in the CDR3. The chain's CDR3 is CASSQDRFSGNTIYF. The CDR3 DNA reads TGCGCCAGCAGCCAAGATCGGTTCTCTGGAAACACCATATATTTT.

For the CDR3, the DNA is TGCGCCAGCAGCCACCCGGGACAGGGGGCAACCGGGGAGCTGTTTTTT. It yields the protein CASSHPGQGATGELFF. The chain joins TRBV4-1 to TRBJ2-2; 12 bases map to TRBD1. V shed 3 bases and J 5 bases; nucleotides not matched to a gene: 4. The germline CDR1 and CDR2 sequences are MGHRA and YSYEKL. The CDR3 is 16 residues long.

In nucleotides, the CDR3 is TGTGCCTGGAGTGTAAGCAGGACCGAAGAAACGAACACCGGGGAGCTGTTTTTT. It codes for CAWSVSRTEETNTGELFF. V usage is TRBV30 and J usage is TRBJ2-2; D gene uncertain. CDR3 length: 18 residues. Germline CDR1 reads GTSNPN; CDR2 reads SVGIG (reference sequence). Trimming removed 0 bases from V and 0 bases from J, with 17 bases in between.

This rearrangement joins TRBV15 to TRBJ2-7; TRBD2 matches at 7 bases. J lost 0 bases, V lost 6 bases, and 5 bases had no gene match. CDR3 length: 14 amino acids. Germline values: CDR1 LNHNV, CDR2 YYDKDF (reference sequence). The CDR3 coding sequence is TGTGCCACCAGTAGGTCGGGGGGCTCCTACGAGCAGTACTTC. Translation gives CATSRSGGSYEQYF. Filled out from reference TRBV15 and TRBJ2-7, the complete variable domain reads DAMVIQNPRYQVTQFGKPVTLSCSQTLNHNVMYWYQQKSSQAPKLLFHYYDKDFNNEADTPDNFQSRRPNTSFCFLDIRSPGLGDTAMYLCATSRSGGSYEQYFGPGTRLTVT.

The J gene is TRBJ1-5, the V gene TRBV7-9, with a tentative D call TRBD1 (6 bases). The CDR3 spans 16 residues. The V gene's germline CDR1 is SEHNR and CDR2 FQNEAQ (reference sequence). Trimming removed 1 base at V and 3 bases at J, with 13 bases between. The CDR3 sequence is CASSLDGGGINQPQHF. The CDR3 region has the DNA TGTGCCAGCAGCTTAGACGGAGGGGGGATCAATCAGCCCCAGCATTTT.

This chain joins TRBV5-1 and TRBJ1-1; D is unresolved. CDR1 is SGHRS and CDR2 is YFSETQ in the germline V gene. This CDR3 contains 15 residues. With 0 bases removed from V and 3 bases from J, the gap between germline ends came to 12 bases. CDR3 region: CASSLEEEGYTEAFF. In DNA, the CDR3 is TGCGCCAGCAGCTTGGAAGAAGAAGGATACACTGAAGCTTTCTTT.

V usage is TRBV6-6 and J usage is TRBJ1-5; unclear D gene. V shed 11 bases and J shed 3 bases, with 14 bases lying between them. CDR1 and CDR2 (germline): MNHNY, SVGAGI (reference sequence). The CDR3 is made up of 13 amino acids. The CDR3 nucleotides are TGTGCCGGCGCGATGGGCGCCAATCAGCCCCAGCATTTT. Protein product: CAGAMGANQPQHF.

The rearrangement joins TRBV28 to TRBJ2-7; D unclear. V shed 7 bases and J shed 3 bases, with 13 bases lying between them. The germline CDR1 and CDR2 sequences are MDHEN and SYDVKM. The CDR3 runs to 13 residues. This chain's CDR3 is CASNIPQDYEQYF. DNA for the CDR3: TGTGCCAGCAACATTCCCCAAGACTACGAGCAGTACTTC.

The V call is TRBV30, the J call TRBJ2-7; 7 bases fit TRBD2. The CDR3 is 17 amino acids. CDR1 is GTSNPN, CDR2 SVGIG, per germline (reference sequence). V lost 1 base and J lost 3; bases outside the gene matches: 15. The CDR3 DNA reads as TGTGCCTGGAGTGCCCGCCTGGGGACTACCCGTAGCTACGAGCAGTACTTC. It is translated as CAWSARLGTTRSYEQYF.

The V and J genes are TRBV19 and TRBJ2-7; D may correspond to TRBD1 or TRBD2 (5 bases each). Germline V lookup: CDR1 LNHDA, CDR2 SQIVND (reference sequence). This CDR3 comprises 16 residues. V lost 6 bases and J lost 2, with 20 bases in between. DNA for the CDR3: TGTGCCAGTAGCAGAGGATTAGGGGACGGAACCTACGAGCAGTACTTC. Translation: CASSRGLGDGTYEQYF.

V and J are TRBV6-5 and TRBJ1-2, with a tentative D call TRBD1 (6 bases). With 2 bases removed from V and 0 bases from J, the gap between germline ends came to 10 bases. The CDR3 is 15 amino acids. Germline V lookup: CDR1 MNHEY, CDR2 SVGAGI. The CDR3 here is CASSYKGGANYGYTF. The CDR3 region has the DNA TGTGCCAGCAGTTACAAAGGGGGAGCTAACTATGGCTACACCTTC.

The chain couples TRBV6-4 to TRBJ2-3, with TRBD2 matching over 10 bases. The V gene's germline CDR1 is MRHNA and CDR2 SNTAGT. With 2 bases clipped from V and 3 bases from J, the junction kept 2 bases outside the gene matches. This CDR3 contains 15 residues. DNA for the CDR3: TGTGCCAGCAGTGACAGCGGGGGGGCGACAGATACGCAGTATTTT. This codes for CASSDSGGATDTQYF.

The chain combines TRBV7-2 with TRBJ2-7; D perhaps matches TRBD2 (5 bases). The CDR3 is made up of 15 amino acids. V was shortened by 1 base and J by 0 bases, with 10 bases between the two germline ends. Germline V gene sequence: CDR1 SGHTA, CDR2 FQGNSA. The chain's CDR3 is CASSLGEGSSYEQYF. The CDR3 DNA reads TGTGCCAGCAGCTTAGGGGAAGGGAGCTCCTACGAGCAGTACTTC.

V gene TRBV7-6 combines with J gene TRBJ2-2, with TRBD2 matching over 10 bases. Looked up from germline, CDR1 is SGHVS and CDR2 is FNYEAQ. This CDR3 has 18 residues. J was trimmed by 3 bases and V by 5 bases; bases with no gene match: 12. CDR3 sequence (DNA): TGTGCCAGCAGCCGGTGGGCAAGCGGGGGGGCCGACACCGGGGAGCTGTTTTTT. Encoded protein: CASSRWASGGADTGELFF. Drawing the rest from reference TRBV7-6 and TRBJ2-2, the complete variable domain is GAGVSQSPRYKVTKRGQDVALRCDPISGHVSLYWYRQALGQGPEFLTYFNYEAQQDKSGLPNDRFSAERPEGSISTLTIQRTEQRDSAMYRCASSRWASGGADTGELFFGEGSRLTVL.

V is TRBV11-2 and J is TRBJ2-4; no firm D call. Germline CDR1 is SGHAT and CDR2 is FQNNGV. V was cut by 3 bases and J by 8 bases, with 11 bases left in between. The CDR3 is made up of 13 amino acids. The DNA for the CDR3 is TGTGCCAGCAGCTTTGGTATCAAGGACATTCAGTACTTC. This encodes CASSFGIKDIQYF.

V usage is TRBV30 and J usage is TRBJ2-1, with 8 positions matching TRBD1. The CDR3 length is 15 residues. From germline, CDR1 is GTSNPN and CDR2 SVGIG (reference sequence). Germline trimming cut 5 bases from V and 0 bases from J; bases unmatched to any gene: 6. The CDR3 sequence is CAWGQDRDSYNEQFF. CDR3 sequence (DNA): TGTGCCTGGGGACAGGACAGGGACTCCTACAATGAGCAGTTCTTC.

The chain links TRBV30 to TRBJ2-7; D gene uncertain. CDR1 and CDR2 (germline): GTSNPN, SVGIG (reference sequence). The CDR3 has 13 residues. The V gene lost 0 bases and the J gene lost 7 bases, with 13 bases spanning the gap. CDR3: CAWSVRAAREQYF. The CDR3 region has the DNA TGTGCCTGGAGTGTACGGGCCGCCCGGGAGCAGTACTTC.

This chain's CDR3 is CASSPRQATYGYTF. The CDR3, as DNA: TGTGCCAGCAGCCCGAGACAGGCGACCTATGGCTACACCTTC. J is TRBJ1-2 and V is TRBV7-9, with D possibly TRBD1 on 6 matching bases. V was cut by 5 bases and J by 4 bases, with 14 bases left in between. This CDR3 has 14 amino acids. Germline loops: CDR1 SEHNR, CDR2 FQNEAQ (reference sequence).

CDR3 DNA sequence: TGTGCCAGCGGAGCGGATAGCAATCAGCCCCAGCATTTT. This encodes CASGADSNQPQHF. The gene calls are TRBV7-9 and TRBJ1-5, with no clear D. The CDR3 extends over 13 amino acids. CDR1 is SEHNR, CDR2 FQNEAQ, per germline (reference sequence). V was shortened by 8 bases and J by 0 bases, with 8 bases between the two germline ends.

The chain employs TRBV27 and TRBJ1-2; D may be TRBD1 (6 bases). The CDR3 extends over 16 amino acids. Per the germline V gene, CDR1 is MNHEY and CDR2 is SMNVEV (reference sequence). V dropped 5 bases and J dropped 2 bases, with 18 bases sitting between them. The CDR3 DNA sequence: TGTGCCAGCAGTCCGACAGGTTCGTTGAGGAACTATGGCTACACCTTC. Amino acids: CASSPTGSLRNYGYTF.

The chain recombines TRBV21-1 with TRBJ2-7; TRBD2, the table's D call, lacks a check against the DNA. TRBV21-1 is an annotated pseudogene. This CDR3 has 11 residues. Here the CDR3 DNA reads TGTGCCAGCAGCTCACGGGGGGGACAGTACTTC. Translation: CASSSRGGQYF.

The CDR3 loop reads CASSSPRGGIGQNEKLFF. CDR3 in DNA: TGTGCCAGCAGCAGCCCGAGGGGGGGCATCGGCCAAAATGAAAAACTGTTTTTT. This rearrangement joins TRBV11-2 to TRBJ1-4, with a weak D call TRBD1 (6 bases). The CDR3 has 18 residues. Germline-derived CDR1 and CDR2 are SGHAT and FQNNGV. V lost 5 bases and J lost 5, with 24 bases in between.

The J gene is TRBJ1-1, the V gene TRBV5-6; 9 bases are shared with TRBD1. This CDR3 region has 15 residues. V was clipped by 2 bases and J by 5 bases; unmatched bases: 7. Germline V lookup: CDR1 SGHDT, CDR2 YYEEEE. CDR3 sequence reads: CASSFGQGIGTEAFF. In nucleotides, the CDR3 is TGTGCCAGCAGCTTCGGACAGGGGATAGGAACTGAAGCTTTCTTT.

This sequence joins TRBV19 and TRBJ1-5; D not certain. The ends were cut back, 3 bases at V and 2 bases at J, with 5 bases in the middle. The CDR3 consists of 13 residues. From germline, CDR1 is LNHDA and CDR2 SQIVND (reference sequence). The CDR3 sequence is CASSMVGNQPQHF. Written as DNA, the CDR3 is TGTGCCAGTAGTATGGTCGGCAATCAGCCCCAGCATTTT. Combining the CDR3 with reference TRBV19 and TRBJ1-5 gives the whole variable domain DGGITQSPKYLFRKEGQNVTLSCEQNLNHDAMYWYRQDPGQGLRLIYYSQIVNDFQKGDIAEGYSVSREKKESFPLTVTSAQKNPTAFYLCASSMVGNQPQHFGDGTRLSIL.

CDR3 bases: TGTGCCAGCAGATCTAACACAGGTAGCTCCTACGAGCAGTACTTC. It translates to CASRSNTGSSYEQYF. The chain joins TRBV7-6 to TRBJ2-5, with D perhaps TRBD1 (5 bases). The J call is uncertain, as TRBJ2-7 better fits the DNA end. The CDR3 spans 15 residues. Per germline, CDR1 SGHVS and CDR2 FNYEAQ.

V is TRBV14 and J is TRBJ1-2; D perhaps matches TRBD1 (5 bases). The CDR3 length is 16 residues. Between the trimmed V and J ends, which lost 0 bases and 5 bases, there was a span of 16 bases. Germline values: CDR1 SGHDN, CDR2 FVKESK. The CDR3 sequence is CASSQDIAGNGYGYTF. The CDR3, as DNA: TGTGCCAGCAGCCAAGATATCGCAGGGAATGGGTATGGCTACACCTTC. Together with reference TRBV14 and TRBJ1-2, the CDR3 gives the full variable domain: EAGVTQFPSHSVIEKGQTVTLRCDPISGHDNLYWYRRVMGKEIKFLLHFVKESKQDESGMPNNRFLAERTGGTYSTLKVQPAELEDSGVYFCASSQDIAGNGYGYTFGSGTRLTVV.